Presented here are 15 T cell receptor beta chains from one specimen sequenced in a study of shared clonotypes between healthy human individuals. Using immunoSEQ multiplex PCR, the repertoire was profiled, and TCRdb retains in-frame clones only, with some absent. The table has millions of clones, around 95% seen once. The specimen sequenced was naive CD4+ T cells sorted from blood. Subset defined: CD45RA+ positively selected. The receptors shown here come from a man between 18 and 35 years old in good health.

V and J are TRBV15 and TRBJ1-2; no clear D. The V end was cut by 0 bases, the J end by 4 bases, with 12 bases between. The CDR3 runs to 15 residues. Germline V gene sequence: CDR1 LNHNV, CDR2 YYDKDF (reference sequence). DNA of the CDR3: TGTGCCACCAGCAGAGATCCCAACAACCCCTATGGCTACACCTTC. Its protein product is CATSRDPNNPYGYTF.

In its sample, this clone was seen a few times. V gene TRBV7-2 combines with J gene TRBJ1-6; a weak D match, TRBD1 (6 bases). Germline loops: CDR1 SGHTA, CDR2 FQGNSA. Deletions cut 1 base from V and 13 bases from J, with 14 bases between. The CDR3 consists of 14 residues. CDR3 in amino acids: CASSLGLQGRPLHF. The CDR3 DNA follows: TGTGCCAGCAGCTTAGGGCTACAGGGTCGGCCCCTCCACTTT.

The rearrangement uses TRBV30 and TRBJ1-3; D is unresolved. The CDR3 contains 13 residues. CDR1 is GTSNPN and CDR2 is SVGIG in the germline V gene (reference sequence). V lost 4 bases and J lost 0, with 7 bases in between. As DNA, the CDR3 is TGTGCCTGGATGAGGGCCTCTGGAAACACCATATATTTT. It specifies CAWMRASGNTIYF.

This rearrangement joins TRBV27 to TRBJ1-5; no definite D call. CDR1 and CDR2 from the germline V gene are MNHEY and SMNVEV (reference sequence). The CDR3 extends over 15 amino acids. The V gene lost 5 bases and the J gene lost 0 bases, with 11 bases spanning the gap. The CDR3 sequence is CASSLTLGSNQPQHF. The CDR3 nucleotides are TGTGCCAGCAGTCTGACGTTGGGTAGCAATCAGCCCCAGCATTTT.

In this sample, this clone turned up once. The CDR3 nucleotides are TGTGCCAGCAGCTTAGAGGCAGGGAGGTTTGATGAGCAGTTCTTC. Its protein is CASSLEAGRFDEQFF. This chain links TRBV11-3 with TRBJ2-1; D may be TRBD2 (6 bases). The CDR3 has 15 amino acids. CDR1 and CDR2 from the germline V gene are SGHNT and YENEEA. The V and J ends lost 0 bases and 8 bases respectively, with 14 bases between them.

This clone was observed many times. This chain joins TRBV5-1 and TRBJ2-4, with 12 bases aligning to TRBD2. The trim removed 5 bases at V and 8 bases at J, leaving 8 bases unmatched. The germline V gene has CDR1 SGHRS and CDR2 YFSETQ. CDR3 length equals 15 residues. CDR3 DNA: TGCGCCAGCAGGCCACCTAGCGGGGGGGCGGACATTCAGTACTTC. Translated, it gives CASRPPSGGADIQYF. Complete variable domain (other parts from reference TRBV5-1 and TRBJ2-4): KAGVTQTPRYLIKTRGQQVTLSCSPISGHRSVSWYQQTPGQGLQFLFEYFSETQRNKGNFPGRFSGRQFSNSRSEMNVSTLELGDSALYLCASRPPSGGADIQYFGAGTRLSVL.

This chain connects TRBV5-1 to TRBJ1-1; D unclear. V was pared by 0 bases and J by 6 bases, with 9 bases between. The CDR3 sequence is 13 residues long. Germline V lookup: CDR1 SGHRS, CDR2 YFSETQ. The CDR3 is CASSLAQSAEAFF. The DNA for the CDR3 is TGCGCCAGCAGCTTGGCACAGTCGGCTGAAGCTTTCTTT.

The chain couples TRBV28 to TRBJ2-3; D ambiguous. Germline loops: CDR1 MDHEN, CDR2 SYDVKM. The CDR3 runs to 14 residues. V shed 6 bases and J shed 1 base, with 11 bases lying between them. CDR3 coding DNA: TGTGCCAGCAGCCCTGGTAGTGGCACAGATACGCAGTATTTT. Translation: CASSPGSGTDTQYF. The variable domain in full, with the rest retrieved from reference TRBV28 and TRBJ2-3, is DVKVTQSSRYLVKRTGEKVFLECVQDMDHENMFWYRQDPGLGLRLIYFSYDVKMKEKGDIPEGYSVSREKKERFSLILESASTNQTSMYLCASSPGSGTDTQYFGPGTRLTVL.

Regarding this clone: The sample contains more than one DNA sequence encoding this CDR3. J is TRBJ1-5 and V is TRBV11-2; 8 positions agree with TRBD1. V lost 1 base, J lost 7 bases, and 0 bases stayed unmatched. CDR3 length: 13 residues. From germline, CDR1 is SGHAT and CDR2 FQNNGV. The CDR3 sequence is CASSLGTGQPQHF. The CDR3 nucleotides are TGTGCCAGCAGCTTAGGGACAGGGCAGCCCCAGCATTTT.

The chain couples TRBV19 to TRBJ1-2; D is uncertain. CDR1 is LNHDA, CDR2 SQIVND, per germline (reference sequence). CDR3 size: 15 residues. V was cut by 5 bases and J by 3 bases, with 16 bases left in between. This CDR3 reads CASSQRLAADYGYTF. The CDR3 DNA reads as TGTGCCAGTAGTCAACGATTAGCGGCTGACTATGGCTACACCTTC.

The chain carries TRBV18 and TRBJ1-1; no reliable D call. Trimming cost V 4 bases and J 1 base, with 13 bases left between them. The CDR3 sequence is 15 residues long. The germline V gene encodes CDR1 KGHSH and CDR2 LQKENI. The DNA for the CDR3 is TGTGCCAGCTCACTCAATTCAGTGCGGAACACTGAAGCTTTCTTT. This codes for CASSLNSVRNTEAFF.

The chain is built from TRBV6-1 and TRBJ1-2, with 8 positions matching TRBD1. Germline V lookup: CDR1 MNHNS, CDR2 SASEGT. V dropped 2 bases and J dropped 9; count of bases not matched to a gene: 11. This CDR3 comprises 15 residues. Here the CDR3 reads CASSELSGGDKSYTF. For the CDR3, the DNA is TGTGCCAGCAGTGAACTCTCAGGGGGCGATAAAAGCTACACCTTC.

The chain joins TRBV6-5 to TRBJ1-1, with D possibly TRBD1 on 5 matching bases. The CDR3 extends over 14 amino acids. Germline-derived CDR1 and CDR2 are MNHEY and SVGAGI. Trimming removed 8 bases from V and 4 bases from J, with 17 bases in between. The CDR3 region has the DNA TGTGCCAGCTTGAAGGTGGGACGGTTCACTGAAGCTTTCTTT. Encoded protein: CASLKVGRFTEAFF.

The rearrangement links TRBV6-1 to TRBJ1-4; no reliable D call. The germline CDR1 and CDR2 sequences are MNHNS and SASEGT. V lost 6 bases to trimming and J lost 4 bases, with 24 bases between them. The CDR3 sequence is 18 residues long. CDR3 region: CASREQGPYSLLNEKLFF. CDR3 DNA sequence: TGTGCCAGCAGAGAACAAGGGCCTTACAGCCTTCTTAATGAAAAACTGTTTTTT.

The chain couples TRBV5-4 to TRBJ2-3; the match to TRBD2 covers 10 bases. CDR1 and CDR2 from the germline V gene are SGHNT and YYREEE (reference sequence). The CDR3 is 14 residues long. V shed 1 base and J 5 bases; nucleotides not matched to a gene: 1. The CDR3 region is CASSLTSGKDTQYF. CDR3 bases: TGTGCCAGCAGCTTGACTAGCGGGAAAGATACGCAGTATTTT.